The 15 T cell receptor beta chains below come from one sample, sequenced in a study of T cell changes during pregnancy in multiple sclerosis. The data were produced by immunoSEQ multiplex PCR, yet TCRdb's version contains in-frame clones alone and is incomplete. The table shows roughly 30,000 clones, with about nine tenths occurring only once. The sample here was CD4+ T cells from peripheral blood mononuclear cells, taken in the first trimester of pregnancy. These receptors came from a female donor in good health, enrolled as a control in a pregnancy study.

The genes are TRBV6-6 and TRBJ2-3; possible D gene TRBD1, 6 bases. The CDR3 contains 12 residues. V was pared by 10 bases and J by 6 bases, with 14 bases between. CDR1 and CDR2 (germline): MNHNY, SVGAGI (reference sequence). The CDR3 bases are TGTGCCACCGCTCAGGGGTATGATACGCAGTATTTT. Translating gives CATAQGYDTQYF.

The chain uses TRBV9 and TRBJ1-5, with TRBD1 identical over 7 bases. The length of the CDR3 is 14 residues. With 4 bases clipped from V and 4 bases from J, the junction kept 5 bases outside the gene matches. Germline CDR1 reads SGDLS; CDR2 reads YYNGEE. CDR3 in amino acids: CASSQTGRNQPQHF. The CDR3 nucleotides read TGTGCCAGCAGCCAGACAGGGCGGAATCAGCCCCAGCATTTT.

This rearrangement joins TRBV6-6 to TRBJ1-5; the match to TRBD1 covers 8 bases. V was pared by 6 bases and J by 2 bases, with 3 bases of the junction left unmatched. Germline assignment: CDR1 MNHNY and CDR2 SVGAGI (reference sequence). This CDR3 contains 14 residues. The CDR3 sequence is CASSPGQGNQPQHF. The CDR3 bases are TGTGCCAGCAGCCCGGGACAGGGCAATCAGCCCCAGCATTTT.

This clone was counted a few times. The chain has TRBV4-2 and TRBJ2-6; 10 bases map to TRBD1. The CDR3 runs 18 residues. J was trimmed by 4 bases and V by 4 bases; bases with no gene match: 10. Looked up from germline, CDR1 is LGHNA and CDR2 is YNFKEQ. CDR3 sequence (DNA): TGTGCCAGCAGCCGCACGACAGGGGGCGCGGCCGGGGCCAACGTCCTGACTTTC. This gives the protein CASSRTTGGAAGANVLTF.

DNA for the CDR3: TGTGCCAGCAGTCGACTAGCGGGAGGTGAGCAGTTCTTC. This codes for CASSRLAGGEQFF. This rearrangement joins TRBV28 to TRBJ2-1; 13 bases fit TRBD2. CDR1 MDHEN and CDR2 SYDVKM come from the germline V gene. CDR3 size: 13 residues. V was clipped by 5 bases and J by 9 bases; unmatched bases: 1.

The gene calls are TRBV11-3 and TRBJ2-2; unclear D gene. Germline CDR1 SGHNT, CDR2 YENEEA. Trimming cost V 4 bases and J 4 bases, with 4 bases left between them. The CDR3 sequence is 12 residues long. CDR3 in DNA: TGTGCCAGCAGCTCAGTCACCGGGGAGCTGTTTTTT. It encodes CASSSVTGELFF.

The V call is TRBV5-6, the J call TRBJ2-5, with D possibly TRBD1 on 5 matching bases. Germline V gives CDR1 SGHDT, CDR2 YYEEEE. This CDR3 contains 15 residues. The ends were cut back, 0 bases at V and 4 bases at J, with 13 bases in the middle. For the CDR3, the DNA is TGTGCCAGCAGCTTGGTGGGGCCCGCGCGAGAGACCCAGTACTTC. Residues: CASSLVGPARETQYF.

The chain couples TRBV2 to TRBJ2-5; TRBD1 agrees at 7 bases. Germline V lookup: CDR1 SNHLY, CDR2 FYNNEI. The CDR3 runs to 11 residues. V shed 4 bases and J 9 bases; nucleotides not matched to a gene: 2. In DNA form, the CDR3 reads TGTGCCAGCAGTGTCCAGGGGGCCCAGTACTTC. It encodes CASSVQGAQYF.

The chain is built from TRBV7-2 and TRBJ2-5; D is unresolved. The end of the DNA is better explained by TRBJ2-7, so the J call may be wrong. CDR1 is SGHTA and CDR2 is FQGNSA in the germline V gene. The CDR3 sequence is 14 residues long. The CDR3 coding sequence is TGTGCCAGCAGCTTAGAAACCGTGGGCTACGAGCAGTACTTC. It codes for CASSLETVGYEQYF.

This chain's CDR3 is CASRDRSNTEAFF. The CDR3 DNA follows: TGTGCCAGCAGGGACAGATCGAACACTGAAGCTTTCTTT. The rearrangement uses TRBV6-1 and TRBJ1-1; tentative D call: TRBD1 (6 bases). Germline lookup yields CDR1 MNHNS and CDR2 SASEGT. V shed 6 bases and J shed 1 base, with 9 bases lying between them. This CDR3 has 13 amino acids.

J is TRBJ2-7 and V is TRBV28, with D tentatively TRBD2 (6 bases). The germline gives CDR1 MDHEN, CDR2 SYDVKM. Deletions cut 4 bases from V and 3 bases from J, with 16 bases between. CDR3 length equals 15 residues. The CDR3 is CASSSSSGTLYEQYF. CDR3 in DNA: TGTGCCAGCAGTTCCTCCTCCGGGACTCTCTACGAGCAGTACTTC.

The chain combines TRBV7-2 with TRBJ2-7; D gene unclear. The germline V gene has CDR1 SGHTA and CDR2 FQGNSA. The CDR3 sequence is 12 residues long. Trimming removed 4 bases at V and 4 bases at J, with 8 bases between. The CDR3 coding sequence is TGTGCCAGCAGCTCACAAAATTACGAGCAGTACTTC. It codes for CASSSQNYEQYF.

The chain combines TRBV7-3 with TRBJ2-3, with D unclear. The CDR3 has 14 amino acids. From germline, CDR1 is SGHTA and CDR2 FQGTGA. V shed 3 bases and J shed 2 bases, with 9 bases lying between them. The CDR3 DNA follows: TGTGCCAGCAGCTTGGAGCTGCCCACAGATACGCAGTATTTT. Translating it yields CASSLELPTDTQYF.

The chain has TRBV7-6 and TRBJ2-1; 11 nucleotides agree with TRBD1. Germline V gene lookup returns CDR1 SGHVS and CDR2 FNYEAQ. This CDR3 comprises 14 residues. V gave up 1 base and J gave up 8 bases; unmatched junction bases: 1. The CDR3 DNA follows: TGTGCCAGCAGCTTAGGGACAGGGGGCTATGAGCAGTTCTTC. This codes for CASSLGTGGYEQFF.

The CDR3 region is CASSPEGTSGYNEQFF. CDR3 nucleotide sequence: TGTGCCAGCAGCCCTGAAGGGACTAGCGGGTACAATGAGCAGTTCTTC. The V call is TRBV28, the J call TRBJ2-1, with TRBD2 matching 12 bases. V lost 6 bases and J lost 4; bases outside the gene matches: 7. The length of the CDR3 is 16 residues. The germline V gene encodes CDR1 MDHEN and CDR2 SYDVKM. Supplemented by reference TRBV28 and TRBJ2-1, the full variable domain reads DVKVTQSSRYLVKRTGEKVFLECVQDMDHENMFWYRQDPGLGLRLIYFSYDVKMKEKGDIPEGYSVSREKKERFSLILESASTNQTSMYLCASSPEGTSGYNEQFFGPGTRLTVL.